The clone carrying this T cell receptor beta chain was counted ten times or more. Its antigen is undetermined. TCRdb redid the calling of the 5' RACE reads with MiXCR, one entry per CDR3 protein. The sample shows around 25,000 distinct CDR3 sequences, less than 15% of them seen only once. V gave up 0 bases and J gave up 4 bases; unmatched junction bases: 8. The V gene's germline CDR1 is LGHNA and CDR2 YNFKEQ. CDR3 length: 17 residues. The record originates from a study of neurological immune-mediated disorders. General study points: Patients with HTLV-1-associated myelopathy had the highest level of TCR clonal expansion, whereas patients with multiple sclerosis had the lowest level, falling beneath the level found in healthy controls.

V is TRBV4-2 and J is TRBJ2-1, with 8 bases aligning to TRBD1. The sequence derives from a woman aged 55-69 years with HTLV-1-associated myelopathy (HAM/TSP). The material sequenced was PBMCs. The CDR3 reads CASSQDPLDRGYNEQFF. DNA of the CDR3: TGTGCCAGCAGCCAAGATCCTTTAGACAGGGGTTACAATGAGCAGTTCTTC.